The rows below give T cell receptor beta chains drawn from one sample of a study of Ad26.COV2.S vaccination and SARS-CoV-2 variants. Some clones are missing from TCRdb's copy, which holds only in-frame ones; the method was immunoSEQ multiplex PCR. The sample lists some 250,000 clones, around 87% occurring once. Material: peripheral blood, obtained in a trial of Ad26.COV2.S vaccine versus placebo. The receptor set was obtained from a person between 18 and 65 years old who received the Ad26.COV2.S COVID-19 vaccine or a placebo. Each CDR3 is given with its conserved first and last residue. The order of the fields is D gene, V gene, J gene, clone size, CDR3 DNA, CDR3 protein. A D gene is named only where the DNA matches it firmly. For some rows the clone size is stated as once, few or many, or as a class when expanded; others skip it.

TRBD1	TRBV11-2	TRBJ1-6	-	TGTGCCAGCAGTTCAGGGGGTGATAATTCACCCCTCCACTTT	CASSSGGDNSPLHF
-	TRBV3-1/TRBV3-2	TRBJ2-7	-	TGTGCCAGCAGCCAAGGGACCTCCTACGAGCAGTACTTC	CASSQGTSYEQYF
-	TRBV18	TRBJ2-7	-	TGTGCCAGCTCCCCCGAGACACCGAGCTCCTACGAGCAGTACTTC	CASSPETPSSYEQYF
TRBD1	TRBV6-5	TRBJ2-5	-	TGTGCCAGCAGCGCGACAGGGGGCTTGAAGACCCAGTACTTC	CASSATGGLKTQYF
-	TRBV10-3	TRBJ1-1	-	TGTGCCATCAGTGATGGGGGGATGAACACTGAAGCTTTCTTT	CAISDGGMNTEAFF
TRBD2	TRBV18	TRBJ2-1	-	TGTGCCAGCTCACCACTTGGACTAGCGGAGGACAATGAGCAGTTCTTC	CASSPLGLAEDNEQFF
-	TRBV19	TRBJ2-3	-	TGTGCCAGTAGTAGCGCGCGATCTAGCACAGATACGCAGTATTTT	CASSSARSSTDTQYF
TRBD1	TRBV27	TRBJ2-5	-	TGTGCCAGCAGTTTCCTAGGACAGGGAGGTGAGACCCAGTACTTC	CASSFLGQGGETQYF
TRBD1	TRBV5-8	TRBJ2-5	-	TGTGCCAGCAGCTTGGTACAGGGGGCGCTTGAGACCCAGTACTTC	CASSLVQGALETQYF
-	TRBV12-5	TRBJ2-3	-	TGTGCTAGTGGTTTGGGTAGTGGTGTGGATACGCAGTATTTT	CASGLGSGVDTQYF
-	TRBV28	TRBJ1-6	-	TGTGCCAGCAGAATAGGGCTTAATTCACCCCTCCACTTT	CASRIGLNSPLHF
TRBD1	TRBV7-2	TRBJ2-7	-	TGTGCCAGCAGCTTACGGGATTTCGACAGGGGGGCCTACGAGCAGTACTTC	CASSLRDFDRGAYEQYF
-	TRBV5-8	TRBJ1-5	-	TGTGCCAGCAGCTTGGAAGGACTAAATAGCAATCAGCCCCAGCATTTT	CASSLEGLNSNQPQHF
-	TRBV5-6	TRBJ2-2	-	TGTGCCAGCAGCTTAATCCCTAACACCGGGGAGCTGTTTTTT	CASSLIPNTGELFF
TRBD1	TRBV18	TRBJ2-2	-	TGTGCCAGCTCACCTCAATTTGGACAGGGCGGCACCGGGGAGCTGTTTTTT	CASSPQFGQGGTGELFF
TRBD1	TRBV29-1	TRBJ1-1	-	TGCAGCGTCAGCGGACAGGGGGGAGGCACTGAAGCTTTCTTT	CSVSGQGGGTEAFF
-	TRBV9	TRBJ1-1	-	TGTGCCAGCAGCGCCCGACAGAAGAACACTGAAGCTTTCTTT	CASSARQKNTEAFF
-	TRBV2	TRBJ1-2	-	TGTGCCAGCAGTGAAGAGGGTGGCTATGGCTACACCTTC	CASSEEGGYGYTF
TRBD1	TRBV11-2	TRBJ2-7	-	TGTGCCAGCAGCCCCAGGGACAGGGAATACGAGCAGTACTTC	CASSPRDREYEQYF
-	TRBV24-1	TRBJ2-3	-	TGTGCCACCAGTGATTTGCAGTTGAGGCAGTATTTT	CATSDLQLRQYF
TRBD2	TRBV2	TRBJ2-7	-	TGTGCCAGCAGTGCGGAAGCGGGAGGAGCCTACGAGCAGTACTTC	CASSAEAGGAYEQYF
TRBD1	TRBV6-5	TRBJ1-3	-	TGTGCCAGCCAAGACAGGGCGAACACCATATATTTT	CASQDRANTIYF
-	TRBV20-1	TRBJ2-7	-	TGCAGTGCCCCCACTCGGTACGAGCAGTACTTC	CSAPTRYEQYF
TRBD1	TRBV2	TRBJ1-6	-	TGTGCCAGCAGGGTCGACAGGGAATCCTATAATTCACCCCTCCACTTT	CASRVDRESYNSPLHF
TRBD1	TRBV7-9	TRBJ1-4	-	TGTGCCGCTGGACAGGGAGGGGAAAAACTGTTTTTT	CAAGQGGEKLFF
-	TRBV6-2/TRBV6-3	TRBJ1-2	many	TGTGCCAGCAGCCTGTTGAGGACAGCCCCCCAAAACTATGGCTACACCTTC	CASSLLRTAPQNYGYTF
TRBD1	TRBV5-1	TRBJ2-7	-	TGCGCCAGCAGCGACGGGACAGCTACCTACGAGCAGTACTTC	CASSDGTATYEQYF
-	TRBV27	TRBJ2-3	-	TGTGCCAGCAGTTACTCGGGAACCACAGATACGCAGTATTTT	CASSYSGTTDTQYF
TRBD1	TRBV10-3	TRBJ2-3	many	TGTGCCATCAGGAGACAGGGGGCAACAGATACGCAGTATTTT	CAIRRQGATDTQYF
-	TRBV15	TRBJ1-1	-	TGTGCCACCAGCAGGGAATCAGGTGACTTTAGTGTTTTCTTT	CATSRESGDFSVFF
-	TRBV27	TRBJ2-7	-	TGTGCCAGCAGTTTATCGATGGCAGCTCTCTGGGTTGAGCAGTACTTC	CASSLSMAALWVEQYF
-	TRBV28	TRBJ1-2	-	TGTGCCAGCAGTTTAGTTGCCGAGGGCTACACCTTC	CASSLVAEGYTF
TRBD1	TRBV27	TRBJ1-1	-	TGTGCCAGCAGCCATAGGGACAGGGGGCACACTGAAGCTTTCTTT	CASSHRDRGHTEAFF
TRBD1	TRBV14	TRBJ1-3	-	TGTGCCAGCAGCCCATACCGACAGGGAAGCTCTGGAAACACCATATATTTT	CASSPYRQGSSGNTIYF
-	TRBV28	TRBJ1-2	-	TGTGCCAGCAGTTTATCTCAGGTTAGCTATGGCTACACCTTC	CASSLSQVSYGYTF
-	TRBV7-2	TRBJ1-4	-	TGTGCCAGCAGCTACATGGACAGAGAGGGGGAAAAACTGTTTTTT	CASSYMDREGEKLFF
-	TRBV3-1/TRBV3-2	TRBJ2-5	-	TGTGCCAGCAGCCCCCAGGCCCCAAAGGAGACCCAGTACTTC	CASSPQAPKETQYF
TRBD2	TRBV5-1	TRBJ2-1	-	TGCGCCAGCAGCCCCAGGACTAGAGGGAAATCCAATGAGCAGTTCTTC	CASSPRTRGKSNEQFF
TRBD2	TRBV28	TRBJ2-7	-	TGTGCCAGCAGTGTTCTAGCGGGAGCAGGCGAGCAGTACTTC	CASSVLAGAGEQYF
TRBD1	TRBV4-3	TRBJ2-7	-	TGCGCCAGCAGCCGGGTCCCGGGACAGGGACCGTACGAGCAGTACTTC	CASSRVPGQGPYEQYF
-	TRBV5-5	TRBJ2-3	-	TGTGCCAGCAGCTTGGCCGCAGGGAATAGGGCAGATACGCAGTATTTT	CASSLAAGNRADTQYF
TRBD1	TRBV12-3/TRBV12-4	TRBJ2-3	-	TGTGCCAGCGGACAGGGTTTGGATACGCAGTATTTT	CASGQGLDTQYF
-	TRBV7-2	TRBJ2-5	-	TGTGCCAGCAGCTTAGTACCCTTAGGGACCGAACAAGAGACCCAGTACTTC	CASSLVPLGTEQETQYF
-	TRBV29-1	TRBJ2-5	-	TGCAGCGTTGGGAGGGCCGGGGAGACCCAGTACTTC	CSVGRAGETQYF
TRBD1	TRBV5-4	TRBJ1-1	few	TGTGCCAGCACAGGACAGGGAGCGTTCACTGAAGCTTTCTTT	CASTGQGAFTEAFF
TRBD1	TRBV6-5	TRBJ2-1	-	TGTGCCAGCAGCTGGACAGGGTTGGACTACAATGAGCAGTTCTTC	CASSWTGLDYNEQFF
TRBD1	TRBV5-6	TRBJ1-1	-	TGTGCCAGCAGCCAGGGACAGCCTGAAGCTTTCTTT	CASSQGQPEAFF
-	TRBV28	TRBJ1-4	-	TGTGCCAGCAGTGGACCGGGGGGGGAATTTGAAAAACTGTTTTTT	CASSGPGGEFEKLFF
-	TRBV3-1/TRBV3-2	TRBJ2-2	-	TGTGCCAGCAGCCAAGACTGGGGGACCGGGGAGCTGTTTTTT	CASSQDWGTGELFF